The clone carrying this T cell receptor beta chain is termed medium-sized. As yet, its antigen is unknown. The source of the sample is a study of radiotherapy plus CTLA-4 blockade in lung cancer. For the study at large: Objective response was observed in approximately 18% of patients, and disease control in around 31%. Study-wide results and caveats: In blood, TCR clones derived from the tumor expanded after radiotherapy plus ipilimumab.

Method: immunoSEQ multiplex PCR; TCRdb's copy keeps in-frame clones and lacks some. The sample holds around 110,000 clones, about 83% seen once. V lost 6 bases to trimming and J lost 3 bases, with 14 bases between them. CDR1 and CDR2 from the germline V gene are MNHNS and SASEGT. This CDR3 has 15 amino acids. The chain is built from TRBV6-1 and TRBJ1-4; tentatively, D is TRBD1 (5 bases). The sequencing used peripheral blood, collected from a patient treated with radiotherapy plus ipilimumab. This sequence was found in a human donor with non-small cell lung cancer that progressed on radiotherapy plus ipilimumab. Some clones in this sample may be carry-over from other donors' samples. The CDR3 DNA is TGTGCCAGCAGGGGACGTGACGAGGCTAATGAAAAACTGTTTTTT. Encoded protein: CASRGRDEANEKLFF.